The T cell receptor beta chain described here comes from a study of T cells in localized non-small cell lung cancer. Notes on the study in general: Heterogeneity stays possible, as sequencing covered only one tumor region.

Some clones are missing from TCRdb's copy, which holds only in-frame ones; the method was immunoSEQ multiplex PCR. This sample yields around 35,000 clones, of which 93% are seen a single time; 7% to 9.5% belongs to the top ten. This clone was observed a single time. Its antigen is undetermined. J was trimmed by 7 bases and V by 5 bases; bases with no gene match: 3. The V gene's germline CDR1 is SGHTA and CDR2 FQGTGA. The CDR3 totals 13 residues. This chain uses TRBV7-3 with TRBJ2-4; 9 bases are a match to TRBD1. This sample comprised peripheral blood, obtained before any cancer treatment. The sequence was obtained from an older female donor with stage I lung adenocarcinoma. The CDR3 DNA is TGTGCCAGCAGCCCCGGACAGGGGAACATTCAGTACTTC. Its protein product is CASSPGQGNIQYF.